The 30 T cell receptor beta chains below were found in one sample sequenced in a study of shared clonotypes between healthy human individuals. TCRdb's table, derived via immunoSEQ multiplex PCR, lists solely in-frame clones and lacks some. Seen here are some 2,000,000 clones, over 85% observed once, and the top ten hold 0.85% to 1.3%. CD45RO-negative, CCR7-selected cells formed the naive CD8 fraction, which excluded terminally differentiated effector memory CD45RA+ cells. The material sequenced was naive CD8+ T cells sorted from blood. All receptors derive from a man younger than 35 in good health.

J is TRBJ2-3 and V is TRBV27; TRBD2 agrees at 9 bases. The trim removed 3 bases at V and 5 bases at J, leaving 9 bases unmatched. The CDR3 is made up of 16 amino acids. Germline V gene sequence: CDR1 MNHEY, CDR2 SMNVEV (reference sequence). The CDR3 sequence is CASSFVIAGVGDTQYF. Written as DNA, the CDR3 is TGTGCCAGCAGTTTTGTGATAGCGGGGGTTGGAGATACGCAGTATTTT.

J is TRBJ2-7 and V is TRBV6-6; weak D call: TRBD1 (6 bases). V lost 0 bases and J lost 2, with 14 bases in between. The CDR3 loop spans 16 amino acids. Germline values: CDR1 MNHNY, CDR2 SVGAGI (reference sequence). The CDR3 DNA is TGTGCCAGCAGTTACTCCCCCCGACAGGAGACCTACGAGCAGTACTTC. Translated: CASSYSPRQETYEQYF.

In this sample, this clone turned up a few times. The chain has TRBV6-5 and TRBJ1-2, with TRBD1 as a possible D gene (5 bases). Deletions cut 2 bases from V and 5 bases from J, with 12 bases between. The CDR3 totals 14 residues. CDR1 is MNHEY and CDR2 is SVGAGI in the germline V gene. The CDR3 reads CASSYEQGWYGYTF. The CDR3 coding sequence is TGTGCCAGCAGTTACGAGCAGGGATGGTATGGCTACACCTTC.

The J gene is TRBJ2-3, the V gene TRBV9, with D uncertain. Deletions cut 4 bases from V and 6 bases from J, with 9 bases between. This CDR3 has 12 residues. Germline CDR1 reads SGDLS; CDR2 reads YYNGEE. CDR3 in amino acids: CASSSTPDTQYF. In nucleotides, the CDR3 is TGTGCCAGCAGCTCGACCCCCGATACGCAGTATTTT.

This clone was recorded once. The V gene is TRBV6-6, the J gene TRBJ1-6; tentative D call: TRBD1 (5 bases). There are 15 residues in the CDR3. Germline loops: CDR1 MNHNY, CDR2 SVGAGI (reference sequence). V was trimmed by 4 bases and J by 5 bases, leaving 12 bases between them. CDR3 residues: CASSSRDGNNSPLHF. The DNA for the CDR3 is TGTGCCAGCAGTTCTCGGGACGGTAATAATTCACCCCTCCACTTT.

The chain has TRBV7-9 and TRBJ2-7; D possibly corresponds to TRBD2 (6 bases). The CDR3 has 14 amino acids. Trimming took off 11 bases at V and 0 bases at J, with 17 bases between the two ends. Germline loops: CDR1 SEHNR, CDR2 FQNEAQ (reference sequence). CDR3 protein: CAGGAETYSYEQYF. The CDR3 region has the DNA TGTGCCGGAGGGGCGGAAACGTACTCCTACGAGCAGTACTTC.

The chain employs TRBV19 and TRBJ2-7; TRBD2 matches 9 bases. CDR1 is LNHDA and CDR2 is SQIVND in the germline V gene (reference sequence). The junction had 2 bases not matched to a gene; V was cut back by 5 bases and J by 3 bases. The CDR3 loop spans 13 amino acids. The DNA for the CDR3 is TGTGCCAGTAGTCCTAGCGGGGACTACGAGCAGTACTTC. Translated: CASSPSGDYEQYF.

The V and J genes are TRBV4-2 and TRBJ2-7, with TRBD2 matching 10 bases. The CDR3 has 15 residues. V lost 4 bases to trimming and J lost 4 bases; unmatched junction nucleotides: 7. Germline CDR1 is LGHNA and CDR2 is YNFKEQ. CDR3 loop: CASSPWLAGAYEQYF. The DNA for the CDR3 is TGTGCCAGCAGCCCCTGGCTAGCGGGAGCTTACGAGCAGTACTTC.

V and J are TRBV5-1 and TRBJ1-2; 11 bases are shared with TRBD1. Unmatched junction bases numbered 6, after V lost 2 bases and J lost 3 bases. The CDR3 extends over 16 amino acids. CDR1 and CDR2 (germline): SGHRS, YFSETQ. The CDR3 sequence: CASSLLGTGGDYGYTF. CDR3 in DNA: TGCGCCAGCAGCTTACTCGGGACAGGGGGTGACTATGGCTACACCTTC.

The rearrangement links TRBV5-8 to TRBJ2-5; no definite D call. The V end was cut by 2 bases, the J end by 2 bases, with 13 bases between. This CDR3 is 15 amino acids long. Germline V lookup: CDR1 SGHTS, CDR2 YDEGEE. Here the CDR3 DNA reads TGTGCCAGCAGCTTTTTCGGGCAGATTCAAGAGACCCAGTACTTC. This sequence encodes CASSFFGQIQETQYF.

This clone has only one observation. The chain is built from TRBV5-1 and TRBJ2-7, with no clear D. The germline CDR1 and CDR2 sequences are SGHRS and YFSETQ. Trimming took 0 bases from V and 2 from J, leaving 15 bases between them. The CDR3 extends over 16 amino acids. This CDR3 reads CASSLAVIGPAYEQYF. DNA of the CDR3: TGCGCCAGCAGCTTGGCCGTGATAGGGCCGGCCTACGAGCAGTACTTC.

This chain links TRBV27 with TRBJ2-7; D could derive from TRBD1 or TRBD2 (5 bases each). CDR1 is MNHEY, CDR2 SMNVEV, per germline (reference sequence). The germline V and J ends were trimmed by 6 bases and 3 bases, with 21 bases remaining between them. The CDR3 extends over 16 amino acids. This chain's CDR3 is CASSPSGGAKSYEQYF. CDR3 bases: TGTGCCAGCAGCCCAAGTGGGGGTGCTAAAAGCTACGAGCAGTACTTC.

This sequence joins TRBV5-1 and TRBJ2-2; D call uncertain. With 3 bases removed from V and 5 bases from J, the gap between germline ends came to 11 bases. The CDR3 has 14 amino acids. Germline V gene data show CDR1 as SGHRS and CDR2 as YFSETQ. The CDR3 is CASSWAPITGELFF. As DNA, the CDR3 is TGCGCCAGCAGCTGGGCCCCAATTACCGGGGAGCTGTTTTTT. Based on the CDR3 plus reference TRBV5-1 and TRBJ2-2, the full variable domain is KAGVTQTPRYLIKTRGQQVTLSCSPISGHRSVSWYQQTPGQGLQFLFEYFSETQRNKGNFPGRFSGRQFSNSRSEMNVSTLELGDSALYLCASSWAPITGELFFGEGSRLTVL.

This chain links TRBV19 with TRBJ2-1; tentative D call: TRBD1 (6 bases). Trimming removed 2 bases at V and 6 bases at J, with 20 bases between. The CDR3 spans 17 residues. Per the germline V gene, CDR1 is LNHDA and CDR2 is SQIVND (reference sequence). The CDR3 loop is CASSIPPYREEGNEQFF. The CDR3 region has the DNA TGTGCCAGTAGTATACCCCCCTACAGGGAAGAAGGCAATGAGCAGTTCTTC. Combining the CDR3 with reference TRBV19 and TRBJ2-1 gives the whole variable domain DGGITQSPKYLFRKEGQNVTLSCEQNLNHDAMYWYRQDPGQGLRLIYYSQIVNDFQKGDIAEGYSVSREKKESFPLTVTSAQKNPTAFYLCASSIPPYREEGNEQFFGPGTRLTVL.

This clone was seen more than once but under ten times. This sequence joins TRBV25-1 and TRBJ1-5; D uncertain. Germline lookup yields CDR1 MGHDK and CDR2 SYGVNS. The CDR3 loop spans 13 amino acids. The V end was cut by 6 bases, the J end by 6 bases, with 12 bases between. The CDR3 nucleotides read TGTGCCAGCAGCGACGGGGTATCTCAGCCCCAGCATTTT. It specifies CASSDGVSQPQHF.

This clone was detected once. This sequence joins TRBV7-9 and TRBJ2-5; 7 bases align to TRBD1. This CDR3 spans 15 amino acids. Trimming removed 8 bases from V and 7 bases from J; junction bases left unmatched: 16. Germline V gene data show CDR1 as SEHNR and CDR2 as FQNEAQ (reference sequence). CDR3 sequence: CASAPTTGVYATQYF. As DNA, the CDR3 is TGTGCCAGCGCCCCGACTACAGGGGTATACGCGACCCAGTACTTC. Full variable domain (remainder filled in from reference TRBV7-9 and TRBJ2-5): DTGVSQNPRHKITKRGQNVTFRCDPISEHNRLYWYRQTLGQGPEFLTYFQNEAQLEKSRLLSDRFSAERPKGSFSTLEIQRTEQGDSAMYLCASAPTTGVYATQYFGPGTRLLVL.

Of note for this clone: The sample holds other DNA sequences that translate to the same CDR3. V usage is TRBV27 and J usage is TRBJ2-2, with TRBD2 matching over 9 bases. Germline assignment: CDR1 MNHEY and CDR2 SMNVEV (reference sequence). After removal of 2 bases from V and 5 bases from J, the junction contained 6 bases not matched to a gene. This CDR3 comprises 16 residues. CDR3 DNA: TGTGCCAGCAGTTTACTGGCGGGAGGGAGGACCGGGGAGCTGTTTTTT. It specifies CASSLLAGGRTGELFF.

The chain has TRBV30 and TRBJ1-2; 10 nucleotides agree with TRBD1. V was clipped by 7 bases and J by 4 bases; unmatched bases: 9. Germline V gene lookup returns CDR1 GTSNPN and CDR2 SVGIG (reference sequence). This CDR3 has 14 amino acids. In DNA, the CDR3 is TGTGCCTCGTCTCGGGACAGGGGAAGCTATGGCTACACCTTC. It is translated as CASSRDRGSYGYTF.

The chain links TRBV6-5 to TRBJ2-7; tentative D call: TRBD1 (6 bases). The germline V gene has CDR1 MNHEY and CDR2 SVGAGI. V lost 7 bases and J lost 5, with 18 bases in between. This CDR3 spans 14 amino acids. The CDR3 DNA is TGTGCCAGCACCCCAGGGGAGTTGTTCCACGAGCAGTACTTC. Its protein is CASTPGELFHEQYF.

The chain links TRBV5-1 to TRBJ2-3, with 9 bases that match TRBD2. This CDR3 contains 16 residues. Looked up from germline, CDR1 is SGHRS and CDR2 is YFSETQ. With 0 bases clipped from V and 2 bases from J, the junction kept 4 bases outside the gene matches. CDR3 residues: CASSLGGGGATDTQYF. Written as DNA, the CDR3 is TGCGCCAGCAGCTTGGGAGGCGGGGGGGCCACAGATACGCAGTATTTT. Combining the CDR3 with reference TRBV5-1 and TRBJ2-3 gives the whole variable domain KAGVTQTPRYLIKTRGQQVTLSCSPISGHRSVSWYQQTPGQGLQFLFEYFSETQRNKGNFPGRFSGRQFSNSRSEMNVSTLELGDSALYLCASSLGGGGATDTQYFGPGTRLTVL.

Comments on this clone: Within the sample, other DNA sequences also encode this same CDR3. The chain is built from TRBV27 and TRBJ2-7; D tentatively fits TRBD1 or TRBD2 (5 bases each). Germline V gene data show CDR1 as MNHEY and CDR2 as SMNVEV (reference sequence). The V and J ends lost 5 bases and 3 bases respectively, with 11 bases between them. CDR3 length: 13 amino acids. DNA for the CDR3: TGTGCCAGCAGTCTCGGGACGATCTACGAGCAGTACTTC. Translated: CASSLGTIYEQYF.

The CDR3 DNA sequence: TGCGCCAGCAGCTTGGCGGTAGCGGGGGCCTGGGGGACCCAGTACTTC. It codes for CASSLAVAGAWGTQYF. The chain joins TRBV5-1 to TRBJ2-5; 9 bases fit TRBD2. Germline-derived CDR1 and CDR2 are SGHRS and YFSETQ. The CDR3 is 16 amino acids. V shed 0 bases and J 7 bases; nucleotides not matched to a gene: 10.

CDR3 nucleotide sequence: TGCGCCAGCAGCCAAGACGCTCTAGCTAGCCCAGGGAATGAGCAGTTCTTC. Encoded protein: CASSQDALASPGNEQFF. The gene calls are TRBV4-3 and TRBJ2-1; TRBD1 or TRBD2 may be the D gene (5 bases each). V dropped 0 bases and J dropped 7 bases, with 19 bases sitting between them. There are 17 residues in the CDR3. Looked up from germline, CDR1 is LGHNA and CDR2 is YSLEER.

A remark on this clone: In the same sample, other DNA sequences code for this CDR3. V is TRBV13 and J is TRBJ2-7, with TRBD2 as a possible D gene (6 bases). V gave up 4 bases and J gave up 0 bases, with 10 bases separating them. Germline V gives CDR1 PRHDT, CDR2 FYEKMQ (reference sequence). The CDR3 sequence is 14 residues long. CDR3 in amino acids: CASSSTGSSYEQYF. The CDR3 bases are TGTGCCAGCAGCTCCACCGGGAGCTCCTACGAGCAGTACTTC.

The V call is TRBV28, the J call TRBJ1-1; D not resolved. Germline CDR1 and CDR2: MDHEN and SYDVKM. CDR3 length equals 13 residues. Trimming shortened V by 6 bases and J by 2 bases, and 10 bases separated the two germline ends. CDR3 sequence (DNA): TGTGCCAGCAGCTGGAAGAGAAACACTGAAGCTTTCTTT. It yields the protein CASSWKRNTEAFF. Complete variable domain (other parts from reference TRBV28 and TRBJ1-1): DVKVTQSSRYLVKRTGEKVFLECVQDMDHENMFWYRQDPGLGLRLIYFSYDVKMKEKGDIPEGYSVSREKKERFSLILESASTNQTSMYLCASSWKRNTEAFFGQGTRLTVV.

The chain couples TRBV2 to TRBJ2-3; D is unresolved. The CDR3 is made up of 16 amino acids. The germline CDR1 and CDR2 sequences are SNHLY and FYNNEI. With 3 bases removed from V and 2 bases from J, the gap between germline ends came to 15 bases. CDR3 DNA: TGTGCCAGCAGTGACAGTGTCCCATCCTACACAGATACGCAGTATTTT. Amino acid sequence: CASSDSVPSYTDTQYF.

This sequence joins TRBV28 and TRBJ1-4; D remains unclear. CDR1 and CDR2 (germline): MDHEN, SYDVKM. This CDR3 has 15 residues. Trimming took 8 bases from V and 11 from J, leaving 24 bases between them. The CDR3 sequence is CASSLTPEGVDKLFF. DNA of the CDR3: TGTGCCAGCTCTTTAACCCCGGAGGGAGTGGATAAACTGTTTTTT.

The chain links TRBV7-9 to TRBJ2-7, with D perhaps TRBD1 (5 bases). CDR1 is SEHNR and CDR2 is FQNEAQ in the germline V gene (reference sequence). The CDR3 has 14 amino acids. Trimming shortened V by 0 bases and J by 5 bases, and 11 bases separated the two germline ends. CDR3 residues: CASSLAGLPDEQYF. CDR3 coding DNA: TGTGCCAGCAGCTTAGCGGGGCTGCCTGACGAGCAGTACTTC.

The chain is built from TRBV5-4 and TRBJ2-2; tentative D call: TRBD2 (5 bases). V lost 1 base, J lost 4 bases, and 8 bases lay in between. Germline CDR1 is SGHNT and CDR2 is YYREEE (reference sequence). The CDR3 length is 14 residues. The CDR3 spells CASSLTGSTGELFF. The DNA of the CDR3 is TGTGCCAGCAGCTTGACGGGAAGCACCGGGGAGCTGTTTTTT.

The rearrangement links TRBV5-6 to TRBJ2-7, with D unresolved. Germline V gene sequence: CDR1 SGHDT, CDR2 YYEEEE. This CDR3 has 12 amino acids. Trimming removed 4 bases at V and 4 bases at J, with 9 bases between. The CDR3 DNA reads TGTGCCAGCAGCCGGACCTATTACGAGCAGTACTTC. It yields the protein CASSRTYYEQYF.